This is a list of T cell receptor beta chains from one sample in a study of blood T cell repertoires in COVID-19. The table came from immunoSEQ multiplex PCR; TCRdb's copy has only in-frame clones and leaves some out. The sample holds some 300,000 clones, about 90% seen once. Sequencing was done on a sample of PBMCs or T cells enriched from blood (not recorded which). The receptors were gathered from a woman in her 30s who had recovered from COVID-19. Each CDR3 is given with its conserved first and last residue. The D gene is left open where the match is weak. Clone size is given for some rows only: seen once, a few or many times, or a class if the clone is expanded.

TRBV13,NA,TRBJ2-1,TRBD2,22,CASSLISGTSGRPTSSYNEQFF,TGTGCCAGCAGCTTAATATCGGGGACTAGCGGACGACCTACTAGCTCCTACAATGAGCAGTTCTTC
TRBV28,NA,TRBJ2-1,TRBD2,15,CASSFGTRSGNEQFF,TGTGCCAGCAGTTTCGGGACTAGAAGTGGCAATGAGCAGTTCTTC
TRBV9,once,TRBJ2-7,NA,15,CASSPRDRYSYEQYF,TGTGCCAGCAGCCCCCGCGATAGATACTCCTACGAGCAGTACTTC
TRBV11-2,NA,TRBJ2-7,NA,12,CASSLQGHEQYF,TGTGCCAGCAGCCTACAGGGCCACGAGCAGTACTTC
TRBV28,once,TRBJ1-1,NA,15,CASSLGGGANTEAFF,TGTGCCAGCAGTTTGGGTGGGGGCGCGAACACTGAAGCTTTCTTT
TRBV5-6,NA,TRBJ2-7,TRBD2,15,CASSLWAGGGYEQYF,TGTGCCAGCAGCCTATGGGCGGGAGGGGGTTACGAGCAGTACTTC
TRBV30,NA,TRBJ1-4,NA,12,CAWGRRDEKLFF,TGTGCCTGGGGACGCAGGGATGAAAAACTGTTTTTT
TRBV27,NA,TRBJ2-2,TRBD1,16,CASSLGQAANTGELFF,TGTGCCAGCAGTTTAGGACAGGCCGCGAACACCGGGGAGCTGTTTTTT
TRBV3-1/TRBV3-2,NA,TRBJ2-2,NA,16,CASSQYVGKVSGELFF,TGTGCCAGCAGCCAATATGTCGGGAAGGTCTCCGGGGAGCTGTTTTTT
TRBV7-2,NA,TRBJ1-2,NA,13,CASSRRGIYGYTF,TGTGCCAGCAGCCGGCGGGGGATATATGGCTACACCTTC